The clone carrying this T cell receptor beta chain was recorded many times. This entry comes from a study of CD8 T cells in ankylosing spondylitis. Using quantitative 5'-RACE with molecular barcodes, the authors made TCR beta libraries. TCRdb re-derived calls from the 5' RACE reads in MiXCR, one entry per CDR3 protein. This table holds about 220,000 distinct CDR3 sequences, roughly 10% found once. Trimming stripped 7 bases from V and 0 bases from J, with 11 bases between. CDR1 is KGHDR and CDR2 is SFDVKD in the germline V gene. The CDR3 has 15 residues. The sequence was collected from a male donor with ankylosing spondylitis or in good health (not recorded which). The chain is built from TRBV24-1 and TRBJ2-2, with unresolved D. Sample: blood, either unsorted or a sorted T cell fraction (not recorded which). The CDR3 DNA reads TGTGCCACCAGAGCCGGGTCTGCGAACACCGGGGAGCTGTTTTTT. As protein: CATRAGSANTGELFF.